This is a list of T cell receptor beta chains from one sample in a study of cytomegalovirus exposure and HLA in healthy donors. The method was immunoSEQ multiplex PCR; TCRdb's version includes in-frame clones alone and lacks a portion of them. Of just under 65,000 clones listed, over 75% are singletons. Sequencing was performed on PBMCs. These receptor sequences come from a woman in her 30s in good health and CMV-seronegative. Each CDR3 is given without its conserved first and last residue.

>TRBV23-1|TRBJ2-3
ASSQCSGGAVDTQY
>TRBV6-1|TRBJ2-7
ASSVQVSPYEQY
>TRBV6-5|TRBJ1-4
ASSPLRSTNEKLF
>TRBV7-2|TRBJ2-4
ASSQTGQGSKNIQY
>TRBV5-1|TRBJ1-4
ASSLLSGGEKLF
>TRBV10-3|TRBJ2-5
AISEFPSGGQETQY
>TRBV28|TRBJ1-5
ASSLWGDSHQPQH
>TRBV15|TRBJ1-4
ATSREPAEKLF
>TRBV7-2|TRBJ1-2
ASSFWQGDGYT
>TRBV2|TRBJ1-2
ASRSRDRGYGYT
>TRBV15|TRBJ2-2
APIEAQRGPPLGTGELF
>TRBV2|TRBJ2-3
ASSGTTDKVGTQY
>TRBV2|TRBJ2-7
ASSERTGWYEQY
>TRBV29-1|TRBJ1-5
SVWSSNQPQH
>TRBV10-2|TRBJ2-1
ASSESFGSSYNEQF
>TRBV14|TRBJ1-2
ASSPTQTGGYT
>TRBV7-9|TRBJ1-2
ASSLKGQNYGYT
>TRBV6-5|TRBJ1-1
ASIRARGNTEAF
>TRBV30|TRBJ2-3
AWSAGADTQY
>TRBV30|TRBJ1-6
AWSRRDSPLH
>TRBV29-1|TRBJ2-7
SVEVFSGGQGEQY
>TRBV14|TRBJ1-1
ASSPVGVPNTEAF
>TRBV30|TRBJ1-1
AWSVQGPEAF
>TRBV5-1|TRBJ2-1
ASSPRLAGTYNEQF
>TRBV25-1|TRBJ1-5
ASSEYLQDRPQH
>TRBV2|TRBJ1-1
ASTSQTNTEAF
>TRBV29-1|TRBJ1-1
SAGVRGNTEAF
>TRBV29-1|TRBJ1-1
SVVRGGGTEAF
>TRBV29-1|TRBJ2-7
SVNSGSEAYSYEQY
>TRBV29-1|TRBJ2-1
SVEGPGGYNEQF
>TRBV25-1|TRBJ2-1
ASKTGGAGYNEQF
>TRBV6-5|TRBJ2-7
ASARGAVSYEQY
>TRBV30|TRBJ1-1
AWSTPMNTEAF
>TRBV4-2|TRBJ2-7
ASSSLVGTGYSYEQY
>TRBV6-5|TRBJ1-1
ASILTGRNTEAF
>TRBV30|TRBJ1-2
AWSDGAPGSGDGYT
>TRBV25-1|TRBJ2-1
ASSEQGYNEQF
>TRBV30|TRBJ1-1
AWSRRQGLNTEAF
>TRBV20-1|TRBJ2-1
SARQPTGVF
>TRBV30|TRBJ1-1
AGRGLNTEAF
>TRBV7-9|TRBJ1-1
ASSLGGRGTEAF
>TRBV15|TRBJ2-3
ATLVGGLTDTQY
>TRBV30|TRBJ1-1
AWSVMTGTEAF
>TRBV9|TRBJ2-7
ASSLGTGSYEQY